This T cell receptor beta chain was captured in a study of cytomegalovirus exposure and HLA in healthy donors. A multiplex PCR was run with 60 Vbeta primers and 13 Jbeta primers. Profiling relied on immunoSEQ multiplex PCR, and the TCRdb table lists in-frame clones only, not all of them. The data show almost 95,000 clones, with around three fifths seen just once and 3.5% to 4.5% held by the top ten. This CDR3 region has 13 residues. From germline, CDR1 is SGHNT and CDR2 YYREEE (reference sequence). The junction had 3 bases not matched to a gene; V was cut back by 0 bases and J by 12 bases. Sequencing was performed on PBMCs. The receptor comes from a man aged 25 to 40 in good health and CMV-seronegative. This chain uses TRBV5-4 with TRBJ1-4; 9 nucleotides match TRBD1. This CDR3 reads CASSLGGDRELFF. In nucleotides, the CDR3 is TGTGCCAGCAGCTTGGGGGGGGACAGGGAACTGTTTTTT.